This TCR beta chain appears in the sequencing data of a study of shared clonotypes between healthy human individuals. Study-level results: How much donors shared clonotypes was expected to be affected by sequencing depth.

In replicate PCRs of unsorted PBMC, approximately 310 ng DNA, 31,000 or so T cell genomes, was used. As originally analysed: Because ImmunoSEQ provided only junction sequences with no quality scores, the filtering differed. TCRdb's table, derived via immunoSEQ multiplex PCR, lists solely in-frame clones and lacks some. V and J calls and clone size are copied from that table; D and trimming were computed from the DNA. This table has some 490,000 clones, over 75% appearing once. This clone was found a few times. Its antigen is unidentified. CDR1 and CDR2 from the germline V gene are SGHTS and YDEGEE. V was pared by 10 bases and J by 0 bases, with 17 bases between. The CDR3 totals 15 residues. The unsorted samples had around 100 million PBMCs used for genomic DNA.

This chain uses TRBV5-8 with TRBJ1-3; D ambiguous. The origin of this receptor is a woman aged 40 to 50 in good health. Some clones in this sample may be carry-over from other donors' samples. The sequenced sample consisted of PBMCs. The CDR3 coding sequence is TGTGCCTGGGCCCCGGTGCTTTACTCTGGAAACACCATATATTTT. Translation gives CAWAPVLYSGNTIYF.